Below are 25 T cell receptor beta chains sequenced from a single sample in a study of PD-1 blockade in classical Hodgkin lymphoma. The time point denotes: cycle 4 day 1 (C4D1), after 5 to 7 weeks of nivolumab. All patients experienced relapse after autologous stem cell transplantation, and brentuximab vedotin exposure was variable. Here immunoSEQ multiplex PCR was the method, and the copy in TCRdb shows in-frame clones only, minus some. The sample contains around 35,000 clones, 70% to 80% of which appear only once. The source material was peripheral blood mononuclear cells (PBMCs), sampled before the fourth cycle of nivolumab. These receptor sequences come from a human donor with classical Hodgkin lymphoma.

The chain employs TRBV30 and TRBJ2-4, with D perhaps TRBD2 (7 bases). This CDR3 has 17 amino acids. Trimming cost V 0 bases and J 9 bases, with 24 bases left between them. Germline CDR1 reads GTSNPN; CDR2 reads SVGIG (reference sequence). In DNA, the CDR3 is TGTGCCTGGAGTGTACAGGGAGGGAGTCCAAGGGGGGGCATTCAGTACTTC. The encoded protein is CAWSVQGGSPRGGIQYF.

V gene TRBV9 combines with J gene TRBJ2-1; D gene ambiguous. V was pared by 4 bases and J by 0 bases, with 11 bases between. CDR3 length: 15 amino acids. The germline gives CDR1 SGDLS, CDR2 YYNGEE. The CDR3 sequence: CASSSSGDSYNEQFF. CDR3 coding DNA: TGTGCCAGCAGCTCCTCAGGCGACTCCTACAATGAGCAGTTCTTC.

The V call is TRBV7-6, the J call TRBJ2-7; 12 bases align to TRBD1. V was pared by 5 bases and J by 10 bases, with 15 bases of the junction left unmatched. The germline V gene has CDR1 SGHVS and CDR2 FNYEAQ. The CDR3 extends over 16 amino acids. This CDR3 reads CASSQILPGQGAYQYF. The DNA for the CDR3 is TGTGCCAGCAGCCAGATTTTACCGGGACAGGGGGCCTATCAGTACTTC.

CDR3 loop: CASSSGRGDTEAFF. The CDR3 bases are TGTGCCAGCAGCAGCGGAAGGGGTGATACTGAAGCTTTCTTT. V and J are TRBV9 and TRBJ1-1; D possibly corresponds to TRBD1 (5 bases). This CDR3 comprises 14 residues. The V end was cut by 4 bases, the J end by 5 bases, with 15 bases between. The germline V gene has CDR1 SGDLS and CDR2 YYNGEE. The whole variable domain, remainder taken from reference TRBV9 and TRBJ1-1, is DSGVTQTPKHLITATGQRVTLRCSPRSGDLSVYWYQQSLDQGLQFLIQYYNGEERAKGNILERFSAQQFPDLHSELNLSSLELGDSALYFCASSSGRGDTEAFFGQGTRLTVV.

This sequence joins TRBV6-5 and TRBJ2-7; maybe TRBD2 (6 bases). Germline V gene data show CDR1 as MNHEY and CDR2 as SVGAGI. V lost 8 bases to trimming and J lost 6 bases, with 11 bases between them. The length of the CDR3 is 11 residues. In nucleotides, the CDR3 is TGTGCCAGCCGGAGGGGAGGCGAGCAGTACTTC. It encodes CASRRGGEQYF.

The chain combines TRBV9 with TRBJ2-1; possible D gene TRBD2, 5 bases. This CDR3 is built from 11 residues. The germline CDR1 and CDR2 sequences are SGDLS and YYNGEE. V was cut by 7 bases and J by 10 bases, with 12 bases left in between. The CDR3 DNA follows: TGTGCCAGCGGATTTCGGGGAGAGCAGTTCTTC. Encoded protein: CASGFRGEQFF.

This clone was observed a single time. The chain combines TRBV7-9 with TRBJ1-5; D is ambiguous. V lost 3 bases and J 3 bases, leaving 12 bases between the germline ends. There are 15 residues in the CDR3. Germline V gives CDR1 SEHNR, CDR2 FQNEAQ (reference sequence). For the CDR3, the DNA is TGTGCCAGCAGCTTTTATAGCGGAATCAATCAGCCCCAGCATTTT. Translated: CASSFYSGINQPQHF.

The chain employs TRBV7-3 and TRBJ2-2; TRBD1 is a possible D gene (5 bases). Per the germline V gene, CDR1 is SGHTA and CDR2 is FQGTGA. Trimming removed 5 bases from V and 1 base from J, with 17 bases in between. The CDR3 has 17 amino acids. This CDR3 reads CASSRGQGRLNTGELFF. In nucleotides, the CDR3 is TGTGCCAGCAGCCGCGGCCAGGGCCGATTGAACACCGGGGAGCTGTTTTTT. Combining the CDR3 with reference TRBV7-3 and TRBJ2-2 gives the whole variable domain GAGVSQTPSNKVTEKGKYVELRCDPISGHTALYWYRQSLGQGPEFLIYFQGTGAADDSGLPNDRFFAVRPEGSVSTLKIQRTERGDSAVYLCASSRGQGRLNTGELFFGEGSRLTVL.

The gene calls are TRBV9 and TRBJ2-1, with 9 bases that match TRBD2. Germline V CDR1 and CDR2: SGDLS, YYNGEE. This CDR3 region has 15 residues. With 0 bases clipped from V and 7 bases from J, the junction kept 5 bases outside the gene matches. Here the CDR3 reads CASSVVTLAGNEQFF. The DNA of the CDR3 is TGTGCCAGCAGCGTAGTAACCCTAGCGGGGAATGAGCAGTTCTTC.

V usage is TRBV28 and J usage is TRBJ1-2; TRBD1 agrees at 7 bases. V lost 5 bases and J lost 7; bases outside the gene matches: 10. The CDR3 loop spans 14 amino acids. Per germline, CDR1 MDHEN and CDR2 SYDVKM. CDR3 nucleotides: TGTGCCAGCAGTACCCTACAGGGGAGAGGTGGCTACACCTTC. It specifies CASSTLQGRGGYTF.

V usage is TRBV19 and J usage is TRBJ2-3, with TRBD2 identical over 12 bases. Germline trimming cut 7 bases from V and 4 bases from J; bases unmatched to any gene: 6. The CDR3 consists of 15 residues. Germline lookup yields CDR1 LNHDA and CDR2 SQIVND (reference sequence). Here the CDR3 DNA reads TGTGCCAGTAATCCGACTAGCGGGGGTCCAGATACGCAGTATTTT. Protein: CASNPTSGGPDTQYF.

In this sample, this clone turned up a few times. The rearrangement uses TRBV9 and TRBJ2-7; maybe TRBD2 (6 bases). The length of the CDR3 is 13 residues. V lost 4 bases to trimming and J lost 3 bases, with 11 bases between them. Germline CDR1 and CDR2: SGDLS and YYNGEE. This CDR3 reads CASSLGLNYEQYF. The DNA for the CDR3 is TGTGCCAGCAGCTTGGGACTTAACTACGAGCAGTACTTC.

V and J are TRBV5-4 and TRBJ2-5; TRBD2 is a possible D gene (6 bases). The V and J ends lost 3 bases and 1 base respectively, with 19 bases between them. There are 17 residues in the CDR3. Germline CDR1 reads SGHNT; CDR2 reads YYREEE (reference sequence). This CDR3 reads CASSWGDPLAPQETQYF. The CDR3 DNA is TGTGCCAGCAGCTGGGGGGATCCTCTAGCCCCCCAAGAGACCCAGTACTTC. Full variable domain (rest looked up from reference TRBV5-4 and TRBJ2-5): ETGVTQSPTHLIKTRGQQVTLRCSSQSGHNTVSWYQQALGQGPQFIFQYYREEENGRGNFPPRFSGLQFPNYSSELNVNALELDDSALYLCASSWGDPLAPQETQYFGPGTRLLVL.

This clone was seen a few times. This chain links TRBV27 with TRBJ1-1, with D possibly being TRBD1 (5 bases). The germline gives CDR1 MNHEY, CDR2 SMNVEV (reference sequence). The CDR3 is made up of 12 amino acids. Trimming took off 2 bases at V and 5 bases at J, with 6 bases between the two ends. The CDR3 DNA reads TGTGCCAGCAGTTTAGCAGGGACTGAAGCTTTCTTT. It codes for CASSLAGTEAFF.

In DNA, the CDR3 is TGTGCCAGCAGCTTAGTAATAAGGGGAGGCCCAGGCGCTGAAGCTTTCTTT. Its translation: CASSLVIRGGPGAEAFF. The V gene is TRBV7-8, the J gene TRBJ1-1, with a possible D match to TRBD1 (5 bases). The CDR3 spans 17 residues. The V end was cut by 1 base, the J end by 6 bases, with 21 bases between. CDR1 and CDR2 (germline): SGHVS, FQNEAQ.

The rearrangement uses TRBV28 and TRBJ2-2; 11 bases fit TRBD2. This CDR3 is 16 amino acids long. V was pared by 2 bases and J by 7 bases, with 6 bases of the junction left unmatched. Germline-derived CDR1 and CDR2 are MDHEN and SYDVKM. The CDR3 loop reads CASSLLLAGGFGELFF. For the CDR3, the DNA is TGTGCCAGCAGTTTACTTCTAGCGGGGGGATTCGGGGAGCTGTTTTTT.

The CDR3 DNA reads as TGTGCCAGCAGCGTAGGGGGTTACTCCTACGAGCAGTACTTC. The encoded protein is CASSVGGYSYEQYF. The chain links TRBV9 to TRBJ2-7; D ambiguous. The CDR3 length is 14 residues. Germline lookup yields CDR1 SGDLS and CDR2 YYNGEE. V lost 0 bases, J lost 0 bases, and 7 bases lay in between.

The chain links TRBV7-2 to TRBJ1-1; unclear D gene. V was trimmed by 4 bases and J by 6 bases, leaving 9 bases between them. CDR1 and CDR2 (germline): SGHTA, FQGNSA. The CDR3 consists of 12 residues. In DNA form, the CDR3 reads TGTGCCAGCAGCTCCGCCCATTCTGAAGCTTTCTTT. This sequence encodes CASSSAHSEAFF.

The chain combines TRBV25-1 with TRBJ1-2; unclear D gene. Between the trimmed V and J ends, which lost 7 bases and 8 bases, there was a span of 14 bases. The CDR3 has 12 residues. In germline, CDR1 is MGHDK, CDR2 SYGVNS. The CDR3: CASNVGREGYTF. CDR3 bases: TGTGCCAGCAACGTTGGGAGGGAAGGCTACACCTTC.

The rearrangement uses TRBV4-1 and TRBJ1-1; D unresolved. The CDR3 consists of 13 residues. Germline assignment: CDR1 MGHRA and CDR2 YSYEKL. The V gene lost 2 bases and the J gene lost 0 bases, with 4 bases spanning the gap. CDR3 in amino acids: CASSQYMNTEAFF. In DNA form, the CDR3 reads TGCGCCAGCAGCCAATATATGAACACTGAAGCTTTCTTT.

The chain carries TRBV30 and TRBJ2-1; 9 bases are a match to TRBD2. The junction had 1 base not matched to a gene; V was cut back by 0 bases and J by 4 bases. The CDR3 has 14 residues. The V gene's germline CDR1 is GTSNPN and CDR2 SVGIG (reference sequence). DNA for the CDR3: TGTGCCTGGAGTGTAGCGGGGGGTTACAATGAGCAGTTCTTC. This encodes CAWSVAGGYNEQFF.

The J gene is TRBJ1-4, the V gene TRBV6-6; 7 bases align to TRBD1. In germline, CDR1 is MNHNY, CDR2 SVGAGI (reference sequence). The V gene end was trimmed by 0 bases and the J gene end by 5 bases; junction bases not matched to a gene: 3. The CDR3 extends over 15 amino acids. Written as DNA, the CDR3 is TGTGCCAGCAGTTACTCCGAGGGGGCGAATGAAAAACTGTTTTTT. It encodes CASSYSEGANEKLFF.

This clone was seen more than once but under ten times. The J gene is TRBJ2-1, the V gene TRBV6-5, with 7 bases matching TRBD2. Losses at the gene ends were 4 bases for V and 4 bases for J; bases not matched to a gene: 7. Germline CDR1 reads MNHEY; CDR2 reads SVGAGI. The CDR3 contains 15 residues. The CDR3 coding sequence is TGTGCCAGCAGTTCCGGTACCGGGGGGTACAATGAGCAGTTCTTC. The encoded protein is CASSSGTGGYNEQFF.

This clone was picked up one time. The chain employs TRBV19 and TRBJ2-3, with D possibly called TRBD1 or TRBD2 (5 bases each). Trimming removed 3 bases at V and 1 base at J, with 5 bases between. The V gene's germline CDR1 is LNHDA and CDR2 SQIVND (reference sequence). The CDR3 runs to 13 residues. The CDR3 spells CASSMGGTDTQYF. CDR3 bases: TGTGCCAGTAGTATGGGGGGCACAGATACGCAGTATTTT.

This chain connects TRBV7-2 to TRBJ2-5; weak D call: TRBD1 (5 bases). CDR3 length equals 13 residues. Germline CDR1 SGHTA, CDR2 FQGNSA. V shed 5 bases and J shed 5 bases, with 12 bases lying between them. The CDR3 DNA sequence: TGTGCCAGCAGCCGAGGACAACAGGAGACCCAGTACTTC. The encoded protein is CASSRGQQETQYF.